A single sample gave rise to the 3 T cell receptor beta chains below, sequenced in a study of T cells expressing NK-cell markers. TCRdb reprocessed the 5' RACE reads, with one entry per CDR3 protein and no DNA. The data show 500,000 to 700,000 distinct CDR3 sequences, and the top ten clones hold 3% to 4.5%. The source material was blood T cells: a sorted CD56 or NKG2C T cell subset, CD4+ or CD8+ T cells, or bulk PBMC T cells (not recorded which). The source is a man younger than 35 in good health.

This sequence joins TRBV6-1 and TRBJ1-3. This CDR3 is built from 14 residues. Germline V CDR1 and CDR2: MNHNS, SASEGT. The CDR3 here is CASKDGASGNTIYF.

Here the CDR3 reads CATSSSRTSSYNEQFF. The rearrangement joins TRBV15 to TRBJ2-1; TCRdb names TRBD2, which stays unverified in the absence of DNA. The CDR3 extends over 16 amino acids. The germline CDR1 and CDR2 sequences are LNHNV and YYDKDF (reference sequence).

The chain recombines TRBV15 with TRBJ2-1; checking the TCRdb D call of TRBD2 is not possible without DNA. Per the germline V gene, CDR1 is LNHNV and CDR2 is YYDKDF (reference sequence). CDR3 size: 17 residues. This CDR3 reads CATSQLAGMSSYNEQFF.